This T cell receptor (beta chain) was observed in a study of T cell responses to AZD1222 COVID-19 vaccine. Study-level points and caveats: Repertoire collection took place solely once the T cell response had peaked. Compared with day 0, the breadth and depth of the Spike-specific TCR repertoire rose significantly after two doses of AZD1222.

Sequenced by immunoSEQ multiplex PCR; TCRdb stores in-frame clones only, minus some. The sample holds some 100,000 clones, about 88% seen once. For this clone: Its antigen remains unidentified.

Germline V gene lookup returns CDR1 MDHEN and CDR2 SYDVKM. The CDR3 contains 14 residues. V shed 5 bases and J 4 bases; nucleotides not matched to a gene: 5. This sequence joins TRBV28 and TRBJ2-5, with 9 bases that match TRBD1. The sample here was peripheral blood, taken on day 0 of AZD1222 vaccination. The TCR originated in an adult in good health. The CDR3 DNA reads as TGTGCCAGCAGTGCACAGGGGGCCGGAGAGACCCAGTACTTC. As protein: CASSAQGAGETQYF.